This T cell receptor (beta chain) was documented in a study of cytotoxic CD8 clonotypes in ibrutinib-treated CLL. This CDR3 comprises 19 residues. V lost 1 base and J 3 bases, leaving 19 bases between the germline ends. Germline V CDR1 and CDR2: SGHAT, FQNNGV. Generated by immunoSEQ multiplex PCR, the TCRdb table keeps only in-frame clones and is missing some. The sample shows 250,000 to 350,000 clones, around 69% of them seen only once. This clone turned up a few times. The sequence derives from a human donor with chronic lymphocytic leukemia. Sequencing used PBMCs, obtained at disease progression, from a patient treated with ibrutinib. The chain is built from TRBV11-2 and TRBJ1-6, with D perhaps TRBD1 (6 bases). The CDR3 nucleotides are TGTGCCAGCAGCTTAGTGACCCATACCGGGACACACTATAATTCACCCCTCCACTTT. This codes for CASSLVTHTGTHYNSPLHF.